This TCR beta chain originates from a study of blood T cell repertoires in COVID-19. Study-level background: From the United States, Italy and Spain came samples of acute and convalescent COVID-19. T cells, B-cell-depleted T cells, or PBMCs supplied cDNA or gDNA.

Clones were read by immunoSEQ multiplex PCR, and TCRdb kept only the in-frame ones, dropping some. The sample records about 52,000 clones, 80% to 90% being singletons. Germline-derived CDR1 and CDR2 are GTSNPN and SVGIG (reference sequence). Germline trimming cut 4 bases from V and 9 bases from J; bases unmatched to any gene: 14. The CDR3 contains 15 residues. The chain joins TRBV30 to TRBJ2-2; 7 nucleotides align to TRBD2. The receptor was isolated from a man aged 65 to 85 with acute or convalescent COVID-19. The sequencing input was peripheral blood. The CDR3 DNA is TGTGCCTGGACGGAGGGAGGGTCTTTGGTTAGGGAGCTGTTTTTT. Translation: CAWTEGGSLVRELFF.